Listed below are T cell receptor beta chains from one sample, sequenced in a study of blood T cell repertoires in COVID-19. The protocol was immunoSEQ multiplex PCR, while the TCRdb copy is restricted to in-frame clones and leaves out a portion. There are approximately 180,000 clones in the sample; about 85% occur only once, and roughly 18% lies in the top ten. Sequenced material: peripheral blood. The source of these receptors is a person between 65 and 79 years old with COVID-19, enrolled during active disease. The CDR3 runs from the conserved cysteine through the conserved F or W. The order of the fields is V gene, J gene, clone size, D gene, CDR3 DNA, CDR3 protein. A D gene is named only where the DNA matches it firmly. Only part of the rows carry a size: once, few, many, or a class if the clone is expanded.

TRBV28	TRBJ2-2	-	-	TGTGCCAGCAGTTTCATCGGGGAGCTGTTTTTT	CASSFIGELFF
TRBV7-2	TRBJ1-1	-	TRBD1	TGTGCCAGCAGCTCCGATGGACAGGGTCACTCTGAAGCTTTCTTT	CASSSDGQGHSEAFF
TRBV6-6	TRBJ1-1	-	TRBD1	TGTGCCAGCAGGCTAACAGGGGCGGTGTACACTGAAGCTTTCTTT	CASRLTGAVYTEAFF
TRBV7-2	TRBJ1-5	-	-	TGTGCCAGCAGCTCTGACAGAAACAGCAATCAGCCCCAGCATTTT	CASSSDRNSNQPQHF
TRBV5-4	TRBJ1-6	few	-	TGTGCCAGCAGCTTGGCTAGAGGAGATTCACCCCTCCACTTT	CASSLARGDSPLHF
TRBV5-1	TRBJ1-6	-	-	TGCGCCAGCAGCTTGGACAGCCCCTATAATTCACCCCTCCACTTT	CASSLDSPYNSPLHF
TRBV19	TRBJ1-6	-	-	TGTGCCAGTAGTATAGAACTCAAGGGGAATTCACCCCTCCACTTT	CASSIELKGNSPLHF
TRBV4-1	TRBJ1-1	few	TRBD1	TGCGCCAGCAGCCAGGACAGGACGAACACTGAAGCTTTCTTT	CASSQDRTNTEAFF
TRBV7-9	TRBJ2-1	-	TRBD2	TGTGCCAGCAGCTCTCAGGCGGGAGGCTACAATGAGCAGTTCTTC	CASSSQAGGYNEQFF
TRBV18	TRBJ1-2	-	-	TGTGCCAGCTCACCTCAGGGCGGCAGACAATTCTATGGCTACACCTTC	CASSPQGGRQFYGYTF
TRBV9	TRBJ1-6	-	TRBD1	TGTGCCAGCAGCGACCCCACAGGGGTAATAGGCTCCTATAATTCACCCCTCCACTTT	CASSDPTGVIGSYNSPLHF
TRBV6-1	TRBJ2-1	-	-	TGTGCCAGCAGTGAGAGGGGCAGGGGAATACTTAGAGGGGAGCAGTTCTTC	CASSERGRGILRGEQFF
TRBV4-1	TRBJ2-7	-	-	TGCGCCAGCAGCCAAGGATCAGGGGCCTACGAGCAGTACTTC	CASSQGSGAYEQYF
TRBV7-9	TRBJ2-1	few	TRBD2	TGTGCCAGCAGCTTACGGCTAGCGGATGTCTACAATGAGCAGTTCTTC	CASSLRLADVYNEQFF
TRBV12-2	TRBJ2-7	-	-	TGTGCAAGTCGCCCCCCTCCCCCGCTAGCGGATGAGCAGTACTTC	CASRPPPPLADEQYF
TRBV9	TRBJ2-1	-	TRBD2	TGTGCCAGCAGCGTAGTCGGGAGGGCCGGGATATACAATGAGCAGTTCTTC	CASSVVGRAGIYNEQFF
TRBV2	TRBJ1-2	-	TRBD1	TGTGCCAGCAACCGACAGGGTTTAAGGGGCTACACCTTC	CASNRQGLRGYTF
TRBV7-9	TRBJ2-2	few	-	TGTGCCAGCAGCCCGAGGGGGACTACCACCGGGGAGCTGTTTTTT	CASSPRGTTTGELFF
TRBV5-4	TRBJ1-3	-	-	TGTGCCAGCAGCTTGGGAAGGACAGCGGACTCTGGAAACACCATATATTTT	CASSLGRTADSGNTIYF
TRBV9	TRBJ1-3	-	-	TGTGCCAGCAGCGTAGCTGTCGGAACAGCTATCTCTGGAAACACCATATATTTT	CASSVAVGTAISGNTIYF
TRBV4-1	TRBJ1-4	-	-	TGCGCCAGCAGCCAAGTCGCAGGGGATGAAAAACTGTTTTTT	CASSQVAGDEKLFF
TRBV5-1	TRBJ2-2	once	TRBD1	TGCGCCAGCAGCCCCGGACAGGGATACACCGGGGAGCTGTTTTTT	CASSPGQGYTGELFF
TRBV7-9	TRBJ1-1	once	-	TGTGCCAGCAGGGAAACGACAGGCATGAACACTGAAGCTTTCTTT	CASRETTGMNTEAFF
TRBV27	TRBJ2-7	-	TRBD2	TGTGCCAGCAGTTTAGGCCTCGGGACTAGCGGGGCATCCTACGAGCAGTACTTC	CASSLGLGTSGASYEQYF